These 30 T cell receptor beta chains originate from one sample sequenced in a study of control samples from healthy donors and cancer patients (dated by TCRdb to 2020 to 2021). The library was obtained by the immunoSEQ multiplex PCR assay. Drawn from immuneACCESS, this table holds only the in-frame rearrangements with V and J called that TCRdb kept. Clones are partly lost; checked studies trace under half to an unresolved V gene and leave the rest unexplained. The sample records 180,000 or so clones, roughly nine tenths of which are singletons. Together, the top ten hold approximately 1.5% of the sample. What was sequenced was blood. These TCRs come from a woman aged 30 to 39 in good health.

This clone was seen once. This sequence joins TRBV4-1 and TRBJ2-1; D remains ambiguous. Looked up from germline, CDR1 is MGHRA and CDR2 is YSYEKL. CDR3 length equals 15 residues. V gave up 0 bases and J gave up 1 base, with 7 bases separating them. CDR3 residues: CASSQDRQSYNEQFF. Written as DNA, the CDR3 is TGCGCCAGCAGCCAAGATCGGCAGTCCTACAATGAGCAGTTCTTC.

This clone appeared a single time. J is TRBJ2-1 and V is TRBV11-3, with 11 bases that match TRBD2. The trim removed 0 bases at V and 9 bases at J, leaving 4 bases unmatched. This CDR3 is 15 amino acids long. Germline V gene data show CDR1 as SGHNT and CDR2 as YENEEA. The CDR3 loop is CASSLDPSGGSEQFF. DNA for the CDR3: TGTGCCAGCAGCTTAGATCCTAGCGGGGGGAGTGAGCAGTTCTTC.

The chain combines TRBV9 with TRBJ1-1, with a possible D match to TRBD1 (6 bases). Trimming cost V 0 bases and J 4 bases, with 10 bases left between them. Germline V gene lookup returns CDR1 SGDLS and CDR2 YYNGEE. This CDR3 region has 14 residues. DNA for the CDR3: TGTGCCAGCAGCGTAGCGGGCAGGGGCACTGAAGCTTTCTTT. Translating it yields CASSVAGRGTEAFF.

This chain connects TRBV19 to TRBJ1-1; 7 bases are shared with TRBD1. The germline V gene encodes CDR1 LNHDA and CDR2 SQIVND (reference sequence). After removal of 5 bases from V and 0 bases from J, the junction contained 6 bases not matched to a gene. The CDR3 covers 15 residues. The CDR3 region is CASSSLGQMNTEAFF. Here the CDR3 DNA reads TGTGCCAGTAGTTCCTTGGGACAGATGAACACTGAAGCTTTCTTT.

CDR3 residues: CSVEDIDSYEQYF. CDR3 DNA sequence: TGCAGCGTTGAAGACATAGACTCCTACGAGCAGTACTTC. The chain combines TRBV29-1 with TRBJ2-7; no reliable D call. The V gene's germline CDR1 is SQVTM and CDR2 ANQGSEA. The germline V and J ends were trimmed by 0 bases and 0 bases, with 6 bases remaining between them. This CDR3 has 13 residues.

The rearrangement uses TRBV19 and TRBJ2-7, with 13 positions matching TRBD2. There are 16 residues in the CDR3. Germline values: CDR1 LNHDA, CDR2 SQIVND (reference sequence). The V gene end was trimmed by 1 base and the J gene end by 3 bases; junction bases not matched to a gene: 3. The CDR3 DNA follows: TGTGCCAGTAGTATAGGGGGACTAGCGGGGAACTACGAGCAGTACTTC. Translating it yields CASSIGGLAGNYEQYF.

J is TRBJ2-3 and V is TRBV18, with TRBD2 matching over 9 bases. Germline-derived CDR1 and CDR2 are KGHSH and LQKENI. There are 15 residues in the CDR3. The V segment lost 1 base and the J segment 3 bases; nucleotides outside the gene matches: 2. DNA for the CDR3: TGTGCCAGCTCACCACTAGCGGGAGTGACAGATACGCAGTATTTT. Its translation: CASSPLAGVTDTQYF.

This chain links TRBV24-1 with TRBJ2-1, with D unclear. This CDR3 region has 12 residues. Germline CDR1 is KGHDR and CDR2 is SFDVKD. The V gene lost 4 bases and the J gene lost 8 bases, with 8 bases spanning the gap. The CDR3 spells CATSDRTDEQFF. CDR3 DNA sequence: TGTGCCACCAGTGACCGGACCGATGAGCAGTTCTTC.

The rearrangement joins TRBV6-5 to TRBJ2-1; 7 bases align to TRBD1. V was pared by 2 bases and J by 5 bases, with 3 bases of the junction left unmatched. CDR3 length: 14 residues. Germline CDR1 reads MNHEY; CDR2 reads SVGAGI. The CDR3 DNA reads as TGTGCCAGCAGTTACCTGACAGGGAACAATGAGCAGTTCTTC. As protein: CASSYLTGNNEQFF.

The V gene is TRBV28, the J gene TRBJ1-3; D is unresolved. Germline CDR1 MDHEN, CDR2 SYDVKM. V lost 7 bases and J lost 0, with 16 bases in between. The CDR3 is 16 residues long. CDR3 nucleotide sequence: TGTGCCAGCACCTCGCTCCCATCTAGCTCTGGAAACACCATATATTTT. It yields the protein CASTSLPSSSGNTIYF.

This clone has only one observation. This chain connects TRBV5-8 to TRBJ1-1, with no clear D. The length of the CDR3 is 15 residues. V lost 0 bases, J lost 1 base, and 10 bases lay in between. Germline V gene sequence: CDR1 SGHTS, CDR2 YDEGEE. CDR3 nucleotides: TGTGCCAGCAGCTTGGGGAACCCCAGGAACACTGAAGCTTTCTTT. As protein: CASSLGNPRNTEAFF.

This chain uses TRBV6-1 with TRBJ1-1; possibly TRBD1 for D (5 bases). This CDR3 region has 15 residues. The germline V gene encodes CDR1 MNHNS and CDR2 SASEGT. The V end lost 1 base, the J end lost 0 bases, and 9 bases lay between the germline ends. The CDR3 nucleotides are TGTGCCAGCAGTGAAGGGGGGAGGGTGAACACTGAAGCTTTCTTT. It encodes CASSEGGRVNTEAFF.

The rearrangement joins TRBV4-1 to TRBJ2-7, with TRBD2 matching 7 bases. The V gene end was trimmed by 1 base and the J gene end by 2 bases; junction bases not matched to a gene: 5. CDR1 is MGHRA, CDR2 YSYEKL, per germline. This CDR3 spans 15 amino acids. The CDR3 DNA sequence: TGCGCCAGCAGCCAAGGGGGAGGGAAGACCTACGAGCAGTACTTC. It yields the protein CASSQGGGKTYEQYF.

The rearrangement links TRBV24-1 to TRBJ2-2, with TRBD1 matching over 8 bases. The V and J ends lost 1 base and 8 bases, in that order; junction bases with no gene match: 8. This CDR3 comprises 16 residues. Germline V lookup: CDR1 KGHDR, CDR2 SFDVKD. CDR3 nucleotide sequence: TGTGCCACCAGTGATTTCCAGGGGGCGGTCGGTGGGGAGCTGTTTTTT. This gives the protein CATSDFQGAVGGELFF.

The chain uses TRBV2 and TRBJ2-4; D remains unclear. Trimming removed 2 bases from V and 5 bases from J, with 13 bases in between. This CDR3 is built from 15 residues. Per the germline V gene, CDR1 is SNHLY and CDR2 is FYNNEI. CDR3 loop: CASSERSATQNIQYF. The CDR3 DNA sequence: TGTGCCAGCAGTGAAAGGTCCGCGACACAAAACATTCAGTACTTC.

This chain links TRBV4-2 with TRBJ2-5, with 11 bases lining up with TRBD2. J gave up 1 base and V 4 bases, and 5 bases lay outside the gene matches. The CDR3 consists of 16 residues. Germline CDR1 and CDR2: LGHNA and YNFKEQ. CDR3 DNA: TGTGCCAGCAGCCCCAGACTAGCGGGGACCCAAGAGACCCAGTACTTC. Encoded protein: CASSPRLAGTQETQYF.

This sequence joins TRBV28 and TRBJ2-7, with a tentative D call TRBD2 (7 bases). The V and J ends lost 6 bases and 7 bases respectively, with 13 bases between them. The CDR3 is 12 amino acids. Germline loops: CDR1 MDHEN, CDR2 SYDVKM. The CDR3, as DNA: TGTGCCAGCAGGGGGGGAGGGGGAGAGCAGTACTTC. It specifies CASRGGGGEQYF.

As concerns this clone: This sample also contains other DNA sequences that code for the same CDR3. The J gene is TRBJ2-7, the V gene TRBV6-2 or TRBV6-3, with D perhaps being TRBD1 or TRBD2 (5 bases each). CDR3 size: 11 residues. Germline-derived CDR1 and CDR2 are MNHEY and SVGEGT. The ends were cut back, 2 bases at V and 6 bases at J, with 5 bases in the middle. The CDR3 protein is CASSYGGEQYF. The CDR3 coding sequence is TGTGCCAGCAGTTACGGGGGCGAGCAGTACTTC.

The genes are TRBV5-1 and TRBJ1-2, with 10 bases that match TRBD1. The CDR3 extends over 14 amino acids. CDR1 is SGHRS and CDR2 is YFSETQ in the germline V gene. The trim removed 4 bases at V and 7 bases at J, leaving 7 bases unmatched. CDR3 loop: CASSTGTGASGYTF. The DNA for the CDR3 is TGCGCCAGCAGCACCGGGACAGGGGCTTCTGGCTACACCTTC.

The CDR3 reads CAWRVRDNSPLHF. The CDR3 DNA reads as TGTGCCTGGAGGGTCAGGGATAATTCACCCCTCCACTTT. The J gene is TRBJ1-6, the V gene TRBV30; perhaps TRBD1 as D (5 bases). Looked up from germline, CDR1 is GTSNPN and CDR2 is SVGIG (reference sequence). Trimming left V 3 bases short and J 5 bases short, with 8 bases between. This CDR3 is built from 13 residues.

The chain links TRBV5-1 to TRBJ2-5; 10 nucleotides align to TRBD2. The germline CDR1 and CDR2 sequences are SGHRS and YFSETQ. The J segment lost 5 bases and the V segment lost 0 bases, leaving 10 bases of the junction unmatched. The CDR3 covers 17 residues. This chain's CDR3 is CASSLGVSGRAVETQYF. The CDR3 region has the DNA TGCGCCAGCAGCTTGGGTGTCAGCGGGAGGGCCGTGGAGACCCAGTACTTC.

The chain carries TRBV24-1 and TRBJ2-3; D gene ambiguous. This CDR3 comprises 15 residues. CDR1 and CDR2 from the germline V gene are KGHDR and SFDVKD. V lost 0 bases and J lost 5, with 11 bases in between. CDR3 amino acids: CATSDLPGSGDTQYF. The CDR3 region has the DNA TGTGCCACCAGTGATTTGCCTGGGTCGGGAGATACGCAGTATTTT.

J is TRBJ1-2 and V is TRBV12-3 or TRBV12-4; D gene uncertain. The CDR3 is 13 residues long. The V end lost 6 bases, the J end lost 3 bases, and 11 bases lay between the germline ends. CDR3 DNA sequence: TGTGCCAGCAGGGGAACAGCCTACTATGGCTACACCTTC. Protein: CASRGTAYYGYTF.

This chain joins TRBV28 and TRBJ2-7; D uncertain. From germline, CDR1 is MDHEN and CDR2 SYDVKM. V was clipped by 1 base and J by 6 bases, with 7 bases between them. CDR3 length: 12 amino acids. The CDR3 protein is CASSLLGREQYF. The CDR3 nucleotides are TGTGCCAGCAGTTTATTGGGCCGCGAGCAGTACTTC.

The chain joins TRBV6-1 to TRBJ1-1; tentatively, D is TRBD1 (5 bases). This CDR3 region has 11 residues. CDR1 is MNHNS and CDR2 is SASEGT in the germline V gene. V shed 2 bases and J shed 10 bases, with 8 bases lying between them. CDR3 sequence (DNA): TGTGCCAGCAGTGAATCCAGGGCAGCTTTCTTT. It translates to CASSESRAAFF.

In its sample, this clone was seen once. The chain couples TRBV6-2 or TRBV6-3 to TRBJ1-1, with TRBD1 matching over 7 bases. From germline, CDR1 is MNHEY and CDR2 SVGEGT. The CDR3 contains 12 residues. V dropped 0 bases and J dropped 8; count of bases not matched to a gene: 0. For the CDR3, the DNA is TGTGCCAGCAGTTACTCGACAGGGGAAGCTTTCTTT. Translation gives CASSYSTGEAFF.

This clone appeared once. V is TRBV30 and J is TRBJ1-1; the D is unclear. Germline V CDR1 and CDR2: GTSNPN, SVGIG (reference sequence). Trimming pared 5 bases from V and 1 base from J, leaving 8 bases between. The CDR3 spans 12 residues. CDR3 sequence reads: CAWWTGNTEAFF. DNA for the CDR3: TGTGCCTGGTGGACGGGGAACACTGAAGCTTTCTTT.

The chain links TRBV5-1 to TRBJ1-3, with 7 nucleotides matching TRBD1. The germline V gene has CDR1 SGHRS and CDR2 YFSETQ. This CDR3 has 16 amino acids. The J segment lost 0 bases and the V segment lost 0 bases, leaving 3 bases of the junction unmatched. The CDR3 here is CASSLGGTASGNTIYF. Written as DNA, the CDR3 is TGCGCCAGCAGCTTGGGAGGGACAGCCTCTGGAAACACCATATATTTT.

The chain joins TRBV6-5 to TRBJ1-1; 10 bases are a match to TRBD1. This CDR3 contains 13 residues. The germline CDR1 and CDR2 sequences are MNHEY and SVGAGI. J gave up 2 bases and V 11 bases, and 5 bases lay outside the gene matches. CDR3 in DNA: TGTGCCTCACGGACAGGGGGTAACACTGAAGCTTTCTTT. This gives the protein CASRTGGNTEAFF.

The chain links TRBV6-5 to TRBJ2-1; 9 nucleotides agree with TRBD2. Germline CDR1 and CDR2: MNHEY and SVGAGI. The junction had 8 bases not matched to a gene; V was cut back by 5 bases and J by 6 bases. The CDR3 length is 15 residues. The CDR3 bases are TGTGCCAGCAGTCGTAGCGGGGGCCACCTCAATGAGCAGTTCTTC. It translates to CASSRSGGHLNEQFF.